The 7 T cell receptor beta chains presented below share a single source sample, sequenced in a study of shared clonotypes between healthy human individuals. The method was immunoSEQ multiplex PCR; TCRdb's version includes in-frame clones alone and lacks a portion of them. The sample has approximately 1,500,000 clones; about 96% are singletons. The sequenced sample consisted of naive CD4+ T cells sorted from blood. The subset: CD45RA+ positively selected. All receptors come from a man younger than 40 in good health.

This sequence joins TRBV5-4 and TRBJ1-4; 7 bases are shared with TRBD1. After removal of 2 bases from V and 10 bases from J, the junction contained 14 bases not matched to a gene. The CDR3 is 16 amino acids. CDR1 and CDR2 (germline): SGHNT, YYREEE (reference sequence). The CDR3 nucleotides are TGTGCCAGCAGCTTCGAAGGGACAGTTGATGGTGGAAAACTGTTTTTT. This translates into CASSFEGTVDGGKLFF.

The chain recombines TRBV20-1 with TRBJ2-3; D remains ambiguous. The CDR3 contains 11 residues. The V gene's germline CDR1 is DFQATT and CDR2 SNEGSKA (reference sequence). Trimming took 5 bases from V and 5 from J, leaving 8 bases between them. The CDR3 is CSAVGGDTQYF. The DNA of the CDR3 is TGCAGTGCTGTGGGTGGAGATACGCAGTATTTT.

As concerns this clone: The junction and the germline gene differ at one end; a read error may be behind it. The chain couples TRBV19 to TRBJ1-5; 10 bases align to TRBD1. CDR1 is LNHDA, CDR2 SQIVND, per germline (reference sequence). The CDR3 is 16 amino acids. This CDR3 is CASSISTGTGDQPQHF. Written as DNA, the CDR3 is TGTGCCAGTAGTATCAGTACCGGGACAGGGGATCAACCCCAGCATTTT. Full variable domain (missing parts from reference TRBV19 and TRBJ1-5): DGGITQSPKYLFRKEGQNVTLSCEQNLNHDAMYWYRQDPGQGLRLIYYSQIVNDFQKGDIAEGYSVSREKKESFPLTVTSAQKNPTAFYLCASSISTGTGDQPQHFGDGTRLSIL.

This clone was picked up one time. The rearrangement joins TRBV11-2 to TRBJ2-5; 13 nucleotides match TRBD2. The CDR3 length is 16 residues. CDR1 is SGHAT, CDR2 FQNNGV, per germline. V shed 4 bases and J 5 bases; nucleotides not matched to a gene: 7. CDR3 sequence: CASSSTSGRPAETQYF. In DNA form, the CDR3 reads TGTGCCAGCAGCTCGACTAGCGGGAGGCCTGCTGAGACCCAGTACTTC. Based on the CDR3 plus reference TRBV11-2 and TRBJ2-5, the full variable domain is EAGVAQSPRYKIIEKRQSVAFWCNPISGHATLYWYQQILGQGPKLLIQFQNNGVVDDSQLPKDRFSAERLKGVDSTLKIQPAKLEDSAVYLCASSSTSGRPAETQYFGPGTRLLVL.

This clone was seen a single time. In the same sample, other DNA sequences code for this CDR3. This sequence joins TRBV5-4 and TRBJ1-5; D is unclear. The germline gives CDR1 SGHNT, CDR2 YYREEE (reference sequence). Trimming pared 3 bases from V and 1 base from J, leaving 11 bases between. This CDR3 spans 15 amino acids. The CDR3 spells CASSSDGGSNQPQHF. DNA for the CDR3: TGTGCCAGCAGCTCGGACGGCGGAAGCAATCAGCCCCAGCATTTT.

This CDR3 reads CASSGGYREGLYNEQFF. In DNA form, the CDR3 reads TGTGCCAGCAGCGGAGGGTACCGGGAGGGCCTGTACAATGAGCAGTTCTTC. This chain connects TRBV9 to TRBJ2-1; 8 nucleotides line up with TRBD2. Germline values: CDR1 SGDLS, CDR2 YYNGEE. This CDR3 region has 17 residues. The junction had 12 bases not matched to a gene; V was cut back by 3 bases and J by 4 bases.

The rearrangement links TRBV19 to TRBJ1-2; 8 nucleotides agree with TRBD1. V trimming: 3 bases; J trimming: 3 bases; junction bases outside the gene matches: 15. The germline CDR1 and CDR2 sequences are LNHDA and SQIVND (reference sequence). This CDR3 spans 18 amino acids. The CDR3 here is CASSIRYPDRGLDYGYTF. In DNA form, the CDR3 reads TGTGCCAGTAGTATTCGTTACCCTGACAGGGGTTTGGACTATGGCTACACCTTC.